This T cell receptor beta chain was sequenced during a study of metastatic and nonmetastatic thyroid tumors. Across the whole study: For malignant and benign thyroid patients, tumor or nodule tissue and blood were the sources whose repertoires were compared.

This clone showed up many times. No treatment had been given to any patient before thyroid surgery. In the authors' methods: To classify distant metastasis in papillary thyroid cancer, a model was built from CDR3 differences across clinicopathological groups. MiXCR re-clonotyped the PCR reads for TCRdb. The V and J calls, along with clone size, are taken from TCRdb and not from the paper's own processing. The sample yields about 27,000 clones, more than 14% seen once. The clonotype comes from a male donor with papillary thyroid cancer or a benign thyroid nodule (not recorded which). Some clones in this sample may be carry-over from other donors' samples. Sequencing was performed on blood.

CDR3 amino acids: CATSTTGRATQYF. As DNA, the CDR3 is TGTGCCACCAGTACGACAGGGCGGGCTACGCAGTATTTT. V usage is TRBV24-1 and J usage is TRBJ2-3, with 7 nucleotides matching TRBD1. In germline, CDR1 is KGHDR, CDR2 SFDVKD. Losses at the gene ends were 6 bases for V and 8 bases for J; bases not matched to a gene: 7. The CDR3 runs 13 residues.